This T cell receptor beta chain came from a study of blood T cell repertoires in COVID-19. Across 24 US areas, participants ranged in age from roughly 18 to 95 years. TCRdb's table, derived via immunoSEQ multiplex PCR, lists solely in-frame clones and lacks some. The sample comprises about 360,000 clones, more than 70% of which are singletons, and 1% to 1.5% rests with the top ten. From germline, CDR1 is SGHAT and CDR2 FQNNGV. The length of the CDR3 is 14 residues. V lost 3 bases to trimming and J lost 8 bases; unmatched junction nucleotides: 4. The sequenced sample consisted of PBMCs or T cells enriched from blood (not recorded which). The receptor was derived from a man aged 25 to 45 who had recovered from COVID-19. V gene TRBV11-2 combines with J gene TRBJ1-4; 9 bases line up with TRBD1. DNA for the CDR3: TGTGCCAGCAGCTTGGACAGGGGAGGCGAAAAACTGTTTTTT. It codes for CASSLDRGGEKLFF.